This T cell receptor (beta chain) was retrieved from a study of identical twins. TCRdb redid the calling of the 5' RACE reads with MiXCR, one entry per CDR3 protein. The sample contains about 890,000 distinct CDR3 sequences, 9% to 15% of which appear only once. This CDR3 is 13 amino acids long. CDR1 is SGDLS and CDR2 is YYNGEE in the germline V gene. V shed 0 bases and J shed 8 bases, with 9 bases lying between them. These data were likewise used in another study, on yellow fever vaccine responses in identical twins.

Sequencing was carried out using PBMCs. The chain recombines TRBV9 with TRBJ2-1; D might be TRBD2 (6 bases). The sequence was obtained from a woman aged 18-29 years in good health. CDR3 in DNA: TGTGCCAGCAGCGTAGGCGCGGGGTATGAGCAGTTCTTC. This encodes CASSVGAGYEQFF.